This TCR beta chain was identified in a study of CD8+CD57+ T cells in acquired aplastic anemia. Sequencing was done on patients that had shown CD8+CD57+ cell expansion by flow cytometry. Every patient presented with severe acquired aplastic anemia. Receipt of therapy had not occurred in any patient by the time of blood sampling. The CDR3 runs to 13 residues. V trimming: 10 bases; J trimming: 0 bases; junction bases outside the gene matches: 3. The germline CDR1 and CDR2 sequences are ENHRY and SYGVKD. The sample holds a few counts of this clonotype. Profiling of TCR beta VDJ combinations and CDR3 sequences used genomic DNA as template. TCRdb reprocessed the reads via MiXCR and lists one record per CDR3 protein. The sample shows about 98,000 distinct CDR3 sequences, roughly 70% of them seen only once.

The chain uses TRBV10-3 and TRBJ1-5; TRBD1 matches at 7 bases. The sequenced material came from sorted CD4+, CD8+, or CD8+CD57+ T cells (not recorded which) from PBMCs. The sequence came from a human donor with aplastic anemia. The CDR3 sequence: CATTGASNQPQHF. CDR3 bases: TGTGCCACCACAGGGGCTAGCAATCAGCCCCAGCATTTT.